These 18 T cell receptor beta chains were sequenced from one sample in a study of Ad26.COV2.S vaccination and SARS-CoV-2 variants. Generated by immunoSEQ multiplex PCR, the TCRdb table keeps only in-frame clones and is missing some. This sample has more than 400,000 clones, with 90% found just once. Treatment noted: 15 to 20 received Ad26.COV2.S at low or high dose, single or two shots; about 5 received placebo; per-sample allocation not given. Vaccine and placebo recipients were sampled on day 63 after the first injection. This specimen consisted of peripheral blood, obtained in a trial of Ad26.COV2.S vaccine versus placebo. The receptors were gathered from a person between 18 and 65 years old who received the Ad26.COV2.S COVID-19 vaccine or a placebo.

The V call is TRBV28, the J call TRBJ2-7, with a possible D match to TRBD1 (6 bases). There are 14 residues in the CDR3. In germline, CDR1 is MDHEN, CDR2 SYDVKM. Trimming took off 6 bases at V and 6 bases at J, with 18 bases between the two ends. The CDR3 coding sequence is TGTGCCAGCAGCCTGGGGACACCCTGGAGCGAGCAGTACTTC. It is translated as CASSLGTPWSEQYF.

The chain is built from TRBV7-9 and TRBJ2-7; TRBD2 matches at 7 bases. The CDR3 loop spans 16 amino acids. V trimming: 1 base; J trimming: 2 bases; junction bases outside the gene matches: 8. The germline V gene encodes CDR1 SEHNR and CDR2 FQNEAQ (reference sequence). CDR3 amino acids: CASSLGGTTLTYEQYF. The CDR3 DNA follows: TGTGCCAGCAGCTTAGGTGGGACTACTCTAACCTACGAGCAGTACTTC. The entire variable domain, with the rest obtained from reference TRBV7-9 and TRBJ2-7, is as follows: DTGVSQNPRHKITKRGQNVTFRCDPISEHNRLYWYRQTLGQGPEFLTYFQNEAQLEKSRLLSDRFSAERPKGSFSTLEIQRTEQGDSAMYLCASSLGGTTLTYEQYFGPGTRLTVT.

The chain combines TRBV5-1 with TRBJ2-7; 8 bases fit TRBD1. Trimming at V came to 4 bases and at J to 5 bases, leaving 8 bases not matched to a gene. Germline V gene data show CDR1 as SGHRS and CDR2 as YFSETQ. The CDR3 covers 14 residues. CDR3 in amino acids: CASSRLGQGHEQYF. In nucleotides, the CDR3 is TGCGCCAGCAGCCGCCTCGGACAGGGCCACGAGCAGTACTTC.

The V call is TRBV19, the J call TRBJ2-2; D possibly corresponds to TRBD1 (6 bases). Trimming took off 6 bases at V and 8 bases at J, with 25 bases between the two ends. CDR3 length: 17 residues. The germline V gene has CDR1 LNHDA and CDR2 SQIVND (reference sequence). CDR3 sequence (DNA): TGTGCCAGTAGCCGGGATATCAACAGGGCTTCCACAGGGGAGCTGTTTTTT. Amino acids: CASSRDINRASTGELFF.

V is TRBV9 and J is TRBJ1-1; D gene ambiguous. This CDR3 is built from 12 residues. V was trimmed by 1 base and J by 3 bases, leaving 4 bases between them. Per germline, CDR1 SGDLS and CDR2 YYNGEE. The CDR3, as DNA: TGTGCCAGCAGCGTAAGCGACACTGAAGCTTTCTTT. Translation gives CASSVSDTEAFF.

The J gene is TRBJ2-7, the V gene TRBV24-1, with no clear D. Per the germline V gene, CDR1 is KGHDR and CDR2 is SFDVKD. Between the trimmed V and J ends, which lost 5 bases and 3 bases, there was a span of 4 bases. The CDR3 runs 11 residues. CDR3 amino acids: CATSGYYEQYF. The CDR3 coding sequence is TGTGCCACCAGTGGCTACTACGAGCAGTACTTC.

The J gene is TRBJ1-1, the V gene TRBV30; TRBD1 might be the D (5 bases). V was trimmed by 3 bases and J by 4 bases, leaving 12 bases between them. Looked up from germline, CDR1 is GTSNPN and CDR2 is SVGIG (reference sequence). The CDR3 totals 13 residues. CDR3 coding DNA: TGTGCCTGGAGGGAGGGGCCCAGCACTGAAGCTTTCTTT. Protein: CAWREGPSTEAFF. The full variable domain, its missing parts supplied by reference TRBV30 and TRBJ1-1, is SQTIHQWPATLVQPVGSPLSLECTVEGTSNPNLYWYRQAAGRGLQLLFYSVGIGQISSEVPQNLSASRPQDRQFILSSKKLLLSDSGFYLCAWREGPSTEAFFGQGTRLTVV.

The chain uses TRBV3-1 (or the pseudogene TRBV3-2) and TRBJ2-4; perhaps TRBD2 as D (6 bases). Trimming cost V 1 base and J 7 bases, with 11 bases left between them. CDR3 size: 14 residues. From germline, CDR1 is LGHDT and CDR2 YNNKEL (reference sequence). The CDR3 coding sequence is TGTGCCAGCAGCCAAGCGGGGACTGGGAACATTCAGTACTTC. This gives the protein CASSQAGTGNIQYF.

Only one count was recorded for this clone. The genes are TRBV4-3 and TRBJ1-4; 9 positions match TRBD1. J was trimmed by 7 bases and V by 1 base; bases with no gene match: 7. Germline lookup yields CDR1 LGHNA and CDR2 YSLEER. This CDR3 spans 16 amino acids. The CDR3 DNA reads TGCGCCAGCAGCCAAGCGGGCGGACAGGGGAGTGAAAAACTGTTTTTT. Protein sequence: CASSQAGGQGSEKLFF.

This rearrangement joins TRBV6-2 or TRBV6-3 to TRBJ1-1; D remains ambiguous. V was cut by 4 bases and J by 1 base, with 16 bases left in between. Germline CDR1 MNHEY, CDR2 SVGEGT. The CDR3 loop spans 16 amino acids. For the CDR3, the DNA is TGTGCCAGCAGTTCTCATGTTCCAGTAGGGAACACTGAAGCTTTCTTT. Protein product: CASSSHVPVGNTEAFF.

In its sample, this clone was seen once. One end of the junction varies from germline; a read error may be responsible. The same CDR3 can be traced to other DNA sequences in this sample. This chain uses TRBV7-2 with TRBJ2-7; 7 positions agree with TRBD2. The CDR3 totals 14 residues. Germline CDR1 is SGHTA and CDR2 is FQGNSA. The CDR3 bases are TGTGCCAGCAACTTAGGGCGGGAGAACGACGAGCAGTACTTC. Encoded protein: CASNLGRENDEQYF.

The genes are TRBV15 and TRBJ2-7, with 8 nucleotides matching TRBD1. J gave up 1 base and V 3 bases, and 5 bases lay outside the gene matches. Germline CDR1 and CDR2: LNHNV and YYDKDF (reference sequence). The CDR3 runs to 15 residues. In nucleotides, the CDR3 is TGTGCCACCAGCAGGGCACAGGGGGTATCCTACGAGCAGTACTTC. It translates to CATSRAQGVSYEQYF.

The rearrangement uses TRBV5-5 and TRBJ2-1; D may be TRBD1 or TRBD2 (5 bases each). Germline values: CDR1 SGHKS, CDR2 YYEKEE (reference sequence). There are 16 residues in the CDR3. Between the trimmed V and J ends, which lost 7 bases and 4 bases, there was a span of 21 bases. The chain's CDR3 is CASQRTGVTEYNEQFF. In nucleotides, the CDR3 is TGTGCCAGCCAACGGACTGGGGTGACAGAATACAATGAGCAGTTCTTC.

V usage is TRBV5-6 and J usage is TRBJ2-1; unclear D gene. Trimming removed 0 bases at V and 10 bases at J, with 5 bases between. The germline gives CDR1 SGHDT, CDR2 YYEEEE. The CDR3 loop spans 11 amino acids. The CDR3 DNA sequence: TGTGCCAGCAGCTTGGGTGTGGAGCAGTTCTTC. Protein sequence: CASSLGVEQFF. Drawing the rest from reference TRBV5-6 and TRBJ2-1, the complete variable domain is DAGVTQSPTHLIKTRGQQVTLRCSPKSGHDTVSWYQQALGQGPQFIFQYYEEEERQRGNFPDRFSGHQFPNYSSELNVNALLLGDSALYLCASSLGVEQFFGPGTRLTVL.

Only one count was recorded for this clone. This chain uses TRBV19 with TRBJ1-1; D possibly corresponds to TRBD1 (6 bases). CDR3 length: 14 amino acids. Germline V gene data show CDR1 as LNHDA and CDR2 as SQIVND (reference sequence). Trimming removed 6 bases from V and 5 bases from J, with 16 bases in between. The DNA of the CDR3 is TGTGCCAGTAGAACCTCAGGGGTTGGAACTGAAGCTTTCTTT. It yields the protein CASRTSGVGTEAFF.

CDR3 in DNA: TGCAGTGCCAAATGGCGGGTCGCGCAGTATTTT. Amino acid sequence: CSAKWRVAQYF. The J gene is TRBJ2-3, the V gene TRBV20-1; D is possibly TRBD2 (5 bases). Trimming removed 6 bases from V and 10 bases from J, with 14 bases in between. From germline, CDR1 is DFQATT and CDR2 SNEGSKA (reference sequence). CDR3 length: 11 amino acids.

This chain connects TRBV5-1 to TRBJ2-5; 7 positions match TRBD1. The germline gives CDR1 SGHRS, CDR2 YFSETQ. The J segment lost 1 base and the V segment lost 8 bases, leaving 8 bases of the junction unmatched. The CDR3 totals 14 residues. CDR3 amino acids: CASRGTVGQETQYF. The CDR3 nucleotides read TGCGCCAGTAGGGGGACAGTCGGCCAAGAGACCCAGTACTTC. Supplemented by reference TRBV5-1 and TRBJ2-5, the full variable domain reads KAGVTQTPRYLIKTRGQQVTLSCSPISGHRSVSWYQQTPGQGLQFLFEYFSETQRNKGNFPGRFSGRQFSNSRSEMNVSTLELGDSALYLCASRGTVGQETQYFGPGTRLLVL.

The V call is TRBV28, the J call TRBJ2-7; D might be TRBD2 (5 bases). Germline-derived CDR1 and CDR2 are MDHEN and SYDVKM. The CDR3 sequence is 13 residues long. V was trimmed by 8 bases and J by 2 bases, leaving 13 bases between them. The CDR3 sequence: CASCARVAYEQYF. DNA of the CDR3: TGTGCCAGCTGCGCGCGGGTTGCCTACGAGCAGTACTTC.